The 27 T cell receptor beta chains below all came from one sample that was sequenced in a study of T cells in Graves' hyperthyroidism and ophthalmopathy. The source material, RNA transcripts, was used to amplify TCR beta CDR3 regions. Initially, a first-round RT-PCR of the TCR CDR3 employed the HTBI primer set. TCRdb re-analysed the multiplex PCR reads in MiXCR, keeping a single row per CDR3 protein. The table has about 690,000 distinct CDR3 sequences, 17% seen once. Sequences were obtained from blood. Receptors were obtained from a man aged 45-65 years with Graves' hyperthyroidism.

The V and J genes are TRBV19 and TRBJ1-3; D gene ambiguous. The CDR3 covers 14 residues. Trimming stripped 3 bases from V and 4 bases from J, with 10 bases between. The germline V gene encodes CDR1 LNHDA and CDR2 SQIVND (reference sequence). The CDR3 region is CASSIRGSGNTIYF. As DNA, the CDR3 is TGTGCCAGTAGTATCCGGGGATCCGGAAACACCATATATTTT.

In this sample, this clonotype turned up many times. The chain uses TRBV28 and TRBJ1-6, with D uncertain. V lost 6 bases and J 4 bases, leaving 7 bases between the germline ends. Per germline, CDR1 MDHEN and CDR2 SYDVKM. CDR3 size: 13 residues. The CDR3 DNA reads as TGTGCCAGCAGCTCAAGTTATAATTCACCCCTCCACTTT. Amino acid sequence: CASSSSYNSPLHF. The whole variable domain, remainder taken from reference TRBV28 and TRBJ1-6, is DVKVTQSSRYLVKRTGEKVFLECVQDMDHENMFWYRQDPGLGLRLIYFSYDVKMKEKGDIPEGYSVSREKKERFSLILESASTNQTSMYLCASSSSYNSPLHFGNGTRLTVT.

There are many counts of this clonotype. The chain joins TRBV9 to TRBJ2-7; D gene ambiguous. The germline CDR1 and CDR2 sequences are SGDLS and YYNGEE. The CDR3 runs to 13 residues. The V and J ends lost 3 bases and 6 bases respectively, with 13 bases between them. CDR3 sequence: CASSGIGVSEQYF. The CDR3 DNA reads TGTGCCAGCAGCGGGATAGGAGTCTCCGAGCAGTACTTC.

This clonotype turned up a few times. V gene TRBV20-1 combines with J gene TRBJ1-6; D possibly corresponds to TRBD1 (6 bases). The CDR3 is 15 residues long. The V and J ends lost 4 bases and 3 bases respectively, with 13 bases between them. The germline V gene has CDR1 DFQATT and CDR2 SNEGSKA (reference sequence). CDR3 sequence: CSANRQANYNSPLHF. DNA for the CDR3: TGCAGTGCTAATCGACAGGCGAACTATAATTCACCCCTCCACTTT.

This clonotype was seen a few times. The CDR3 loop reads CSARDQGPYGYTF. CDR3 coding DNA: TGCAGTGCTAGAGATCAGGGCCCCTATGGCTACACCTTC. V and J are TRBV20-1 and TRBJ1-2; perhaps TRBD1 as D (5 bases). This CDR3 has 13 amino acids. Germline CDR1 reads DFQATT; CDR2 reads SNEGSKA (reference sequence). V was cut by 0 bases and J by 4 bases, with 9 bases left in between.

The table lists this clonotype with many counts. The chain joins TRBV9 to TRBJ2-7; 11 nucleotides align to TRBD1. This CDR3 spans 15 amino acids. V dropped 5 bases and J dropped 4; count of bases not matched to a gene: 8. Germline V gene lookup returns CDR1 SGDLS and CDR2 YYNGEE. Here the CDR3 DNA reads TGTGCCAGCAGTTCCACGCGGGACAGGGGGTACGAGCAGTACTTC. Translating it yields CASSSTRDRGYEQYF.

This clonotype was detected many times. This rearrangement joins TRBV7-8 to TRBJ1-2; D uncertain. V was cut by 2 bases and J by 2 bases, with 9 bases left in between. This CDR3 spans 14 amino acids. Germline V gene sequence: CDR1 SGHVS, CDR2 FQNEAQ. The CDR3 is CASSLTVINYGYTF. CDR3 nucleotide sequence: TGTGCCAGCAGCTTAACAGTTATCAACTATGGCTACACCTTC. Looking up the rest from reference TRBV7-8 and TRBJ1-2 gives the full variable domain: GAGVSQSPRYKVAKRGQDVALRCDPISGHVSLFWYQQALGQGPEFLTYFQNEAQLDKSGLPSDRFFAERPEGSVSTLKIQRTQQEDSAVYLCASSLTVINYGYTFGSGTRLTVV.

In its sample, this clonotype was seen a few times. This chain joins TRBV20-1 and TRBJ1-2, with TRBD1 identical over 8 bases. The length of the CDR3 is 16 residues. The germline gives CDR1 DFQATT, CDR2 SNEGSKA (reference sequence). V trimming: 6 bases; J trimming: 6 bases; junction bases outside the gene matches: 18. CDR3 loop: CSARTGGRIRGDGYTF. In DNA form, the CDR3 reads TGCAGTGCCCGCACAGGGGGACGAATTAGGGGGGATGGCTACACCTTC.

This clonotype was seen more than once but under ten times. This chain links TRBV7-2 with TRBJ2-7; either TRBD1 or TRBD2 may supply D (5 bases each). The CDR3 has 15 residues. Germline-derived CDR1 and CDR2 are SGHTA and FQGNSA. Trimming cost V 3 bases and J 2 bases, with 14 bases left between them. The CDR3 bases are TGTGCCAGCAGCTTGCTCTCGGGGCTTACCTACGAGCAGTACTTC. Encoded protein: CASSLLSGLTYEQYF.

In its sample, this clonotype was seen a few times. DNA of the CDR3: TGTGCCAGCAGCTTGACAGGGGGATTAAGTAATTCACCCCTCCACTTT. It codes for CASSLTGGLSNSPLHF. V gene TRBV5-4 combines with J gene TRBJ1-6, with TRBD1 matching over 8 bases. V was clipped by 1 base and J by 6 bases; unmatched bases: 6. The CDR3 is made up of 16 amino acids. The germline V gene has CDR1 SGHNT and CDR2 YYREEE (reference sequence).

The sample holds many counts of this clonotype. The rearrangement uses TRBV13 and TRBJ2-5; D perhaps matches TRBD1 (5 bases). Germline V gene lookup returns CDR1 PRHDT and CDR2 FYEKMQ (reference sequence). CDR3 length equals 15 residues. V lost 2 bases and J lost 4, with 14 bases in between. The CDR3 region is CASSLSRRARETQYF. As DNA, the CDR3 is TGTGCCAGCAGCTTAAGTCGCAGGGCCCGAGAGACCCAGTACTTC.

This clonotype was observed many times. The rearrangement uses TRBV7-2 and TRBJ2-7; 13 bases match TRBD2. The J segment lost 3 bases and the V segment lost 5 bases, leaving 7 bases of the junction unmatched. Germline V lookup: CDR1 SGHTA, CDR2 FQGNSA. The CDR3 loop spans 16 amino acids. The DNA of the CDR3 is TGTGCCAGCAGCCCGGGACTAGCGGGAACCCTCTACGAGCAGTACTTC. Translated, it gives CASSPGLAGTLYEQYF. The whole variable domain, filled in from reference TRBV7-2 and TRBJ2-7, reads GAGVSQSPSNKVTEKGKDVELRCDPISGHTALYWYRQSLGQGLEFLIYFQGNSAPDKSGLPSDRFSAERTGGSVSTLTIQRTQQEDSAVYLCASSPGLAGTLYEQYFGPGTRLTVT.

Concerning this clonotype: Its ends do not fully match the called genes, so a read error is possible. This chain joins TRBV2 and TRBJ2-2, with 8 bases fitting TRBD2. The CDR3 is 15 amino acids. Per germline, CDR1 SNHLY and CDR2 FYNNEI. CDR3 sequence: CAGSWTGGTAGELFF. The CDR3, as DNA: TGTGCCGGCAGCTGGACGGGGGGGACGGCCGGGGAGCTGTTTTTT.

V usage is TRBV29-1 and J usage is TRBJ2-3; the match to TRBD1 covers 7 bases. V was pared by 6 bases and J by 8 bases, with 8 bases of the junction left unmatched. CDR3 length: 12 residues. Germline lookup yields CDR1 SQVTM and CDR2 ANQGSEA. The DNA of the CDR3 is TGCAGCGTCCGGGACAGCAGGGTTACGCAGTATTTT. It codes for CSVRDSRVTQYF.

This clonotype was counted many times. V and J are TRBV19 and TRBJ1-1, with 7 bases lining up with TRBD1. From germline, CDR1 is LNHDA and CDR2 SQIVND (reference sequence). The V gene end was trimmed by 7 bases and the J gene end by 1 base; junction bases not matched to a gene: 9. This CDR3 has 15 residues. CDR3 region: CASTYIQGKNTEAFF. CDR3 sequence (DNA): TGTGCCAGTACTTATATACAGGGGAAGAACACTGAAGCTTTCTTT. Using reference TRBV19 and TRBJ1-1 for the parts outside the CDR3, the full variable domain is DGGITQSPKYLFRKEGQNVTLSCEQNLNHDAMYWYRQDPGQGLRLIYYSQIVNDFQKGDIAEGYSVSREKKESFPLTVTSAQKNPTAFYLCASTYIQGKNTEAFFGQGTRLTVV.

The chain is built from TRBV27 and TRBJ2-2; 8 bases fit TRBD1. The CDR3 totals 16 residues. V lost 6 bases and J lost 5; bases outside the gene matches: 11. Germline CDR1 and CDR2: MNHEY and SMNVEV (reference sequence). CDR3 residues: CASRDRTGLHTGELFF. The DNA for the CDR3 is TGTGCCAGCAGAGACCGGACAGGGTTGCATACCGGGGAGCTGTTTTTT.

V gene TRBV28 combines with J gene TRBJ1-4; tentatively, D is TRBD1 (5 bases). V shed 3 bases and J shed 5 bases, with 16 bases lying between them. The germline CDR1 and CDR2 sequences are MDHEN and SYDVKM. The CDR3 has 16 residues. In nucleotides, the CDR3 is TGTGCCAGCAGTTTCGGGCAGGGAGGACTGAATGAAAAACTGTTTTTT. As protein: CASSFGQGGLNEKLFF.

This clonotype was seen many times. The rearrangement links TRBV11-3 to TRBJ2-1; D possibly corresponds to TRBD2 (6 bases). The germline V and J ends were trimmed by 0 bases and 3 bases, with 12 bases remaining between them. This CDR3 is built from 16 residues. In germline, CDR1 is SGHNT, CDR2 YENEEA. Here the CDR3 reads CASSLEGSGIYNEQFF. In nucleotides, the CDR3 is TGTGCCAGCAGCTTAGAGGGTAGCGGAATCTACAATGAGCAGTTCTTC. The full variable domain, completed using reference TRBV11-3 and TRBJ2-1, is EAGVVQSPRYKIIEKKQPVAFWCNPISGHNTLYWYLQNLGQGPELLIRYENEEAVDDSQLPKDRFSAERLKGVDSTLKIQPAELGDSAVYLCASSLEGSGIYNEQFFGPGTRLTVL.

The V call is TRBV11-2, the J call TRBJ2-3; the D is unclear. V was cut by 2 bases and J by 4 bases, with 7 bases left in between. This CDR3 contains 13 residues. CDR1 is SGHAT and CDR2 is FQNNGV in the germline V gene. CDR3 nucleotide sequence: TGTGCCAGCAGCTTAATCTCAGCAGATACGCAGTATTTT. It encodes CASSLISADTQYF.

The chain carries TRBV20-1 and TRBJ2-5; 9 bases align to TRBD1. The CDR3 sequence is 13 residues long. Trimming took 5 bases from V and 1 from J; bases not matched to a gene: 2. Germline values: CDR1 DFQATT, CDR2 SNEGSKA (reference sequence). The DNA of the CDR3 is TGCAGTGCTTTGGGACAGGGCCAAGAGACCCAGTACTTC. It translates to CSALGQGQETQYF.

This chain links TRBV6-2 or TRBV6-3 with TRBJ2-1; 9 positions match TRBD1. Per germline, CDR1 MNHEY and CDR2 SVGEGT. J lost 1 base, V lost 7 bases, and 8 bases had no gene match. The CDR3 extends over 16 amino acids. CDR3 loop: CASTDRDRVSYNEQFF. The CDR3 DNA follows: TGTGCCAGCACCGACCGGGACAGGGTGTCCTACAATGAGCAGTTCTTC.

A word on this clonotype: This clone may be a read error of a much larger clone one base away. The V gene is TRBV7-3, the J gene TRBJ2-1; D unresolved. Looked up from germline, CDR1 is SGHTA and CDR2 is FQGTGA. The CDR3 is made up of 14 amino acids. This chain's CDR3 is CAGSLTKDSGEQFF. In DNA form, the CDR3 reads TGTGCCGGCAGCTTAACGAAAGATTCCGGTGAGCAGTTCTTC.

The V gene is TRBV19, the J gene TRBJ2-3; possibly TRBD2 for D (5 bases). The CDR3 runs to 15 residues. The V and J ends lost 4 bases and 8 bases respectively, with 19 bases between them. Looked up from germline, CDR1 is LNHDA and CDR2 is SQIVND (reference sequence). CDR3 DNA sequence: TGTGCCAGTAGTACCGTAAACCGCGCTAGCTCTACGCAGTATTTT. It translates to CASSTVNRASSTQYF. The full variable domain, in which reference TRBV19 and TRBJ2-3 provide the parts outside the CDR3, is DGGITQSPKYLFRKEGQNVTLSCEQNLNHDAMYWYRQDPGQGLRLIYYSQIVNDFQKGDIAEGYSVSREKKESFPLTVTSAQKNPTAFYLCASSTVNRASSTQYFGPGTRLTVL.

The chain joins TRBV19 to TRBJ1-1; perhaps TRBD1 as D (6 bases). The CDR3 runs 15 residues. Trimming removed 7 bases from V and 1 base from J, with 16 bases in between. Germline CDR1 LNHDA, CDR2 SQIVND (reference sequence). The CDR3 bases are TGTGCCAGTACTCTTGCCGGGACATCGAACACTGAAGCTTTCTTT. This gives the protein CASTLAGTSNTEAFF.

V usage is TRBV11-2 and J usage is TRBJ1-3, with D unresolved. CDR1 is SGHAT, CDR2 FQNNGV, per germline. There are 12 residues in the CDR3. V was clipped by 0 bases and J by 12 bases, with 9 bases between them. The CDR3 protein is CASSLDFGVIYF. CDR3 in DNA: TGTGCCAGCAGCTTAGATTTCGGGGTCATATATTTT.

This clonotype was seen a handful of times. A much larger clonotype is one base distant, so this may be a read error. The chain couples TRBV27 to TRBJ2-2; perhaps TRBD2 as D (6 bases). The CDR3 consists of 15 residues. Germline CDR1 and CDR2: MNHEY and SMNVEV (reference sequence). The CDR3 loop reads CASSLSGESAGGLFF. The CDR3 region has the DNA TGTGCCAGCAGTTTATCGGGAGAAAGCGCCGGGGGGCTGTTTTTT.

This clonotype was counted many times. CDR3 residues: CASRTGGFYNEQFF. The CDR3 DNA is TGTGCCAGCCGAACGGGAGGATTCTACAATGAGCAGTTCTTC. The chain recombines TRBV28 with TRBJ2-1; 7 positions match TRBD2. Trimming took 8 bases from V and 3 from J; bases not matched to a gene: 7. This CDR3 is 14 amino acids long. The germline V gene encodes CDR1 MDHEN and CDR2 SYDVKM.